These 18 T cell receptor beta chains came from one sample sequenced in a study of blood T cell repertoires in COVID-19 (dated by TCRdb to 2018 to 2021). Library preparation was by the immunoSEQ multiplex PCR assay. Held by TCRdb, this immuneACCESS table contains in-frame sequences only and omits some clones. Under half of the omission traces to an unresolved V gene where checked; the cause of the rest is unknown. The sample table holds 100,000 to 150,000 clones, of which around four fifths were seen once. The ten largest clones add up to about an eighth of the sample. Sequences were obtained from peripheral blood. All receptors come from a human donor in a cohort sampled during active COVID-19.

This clone was detected only a few times. This rearrangement joins TRBV6-4 to TRBJ2-3; D gene unclear. The germline V gene encodes CDR1 MRHNA and CDR2 SNTAGT. This CDR3 contains 15 residues. V lost 2 bases and J 0 bases, leaving 9 bases between the germline ends. The CDR3 protein is CASSDSTTSTDTQYF. CDR3 in DNA: TGTGCCAGCAGTGACAGCACCACTAGCACAGATACGCAGTATTTT.

The rearrangement uses TRBV11-2 and TRBJ2-1; TRBD2 matches at 11 bases. From germline, CDR1 is SGHAT and CDR2 FQNNGV. Trimming cost V 5 bases and J 7 bases; bases outside gene matches: 10. This CDR3 has 16 amino acids. The CDR3: CASSLAGTSGRNEQFF. As DNA, the CDR3 is TGTGCCAGCAGCCTCGCCGGGACTAGCGGTCGGAATGAGCAGTTCTTC.

The chain carries TRBV11-1 and TRBJ2-5; D possibly corresponds to TRBD2 (5 bases). This CDR3 has 13 residues. V shed 1 base and J shed 4 bases, with 7 bases lying between them. Per the germline V gene, CDR1 is SGHAT and CDR2 is FQDESV (reference sequence). The CDR3 DNA is TGTGCCAGCAGCTTAGACAGCGGAGAGACCCAGTACTTC. Its translation: CASSLDSGETQYF.

The chain has TRBV6-2 or TRBV6-3 and TRBJ2-7; D is unclear. V dropped 0 bases and J dropped 2 bases, with 8 bases sitting between them. This CDR3 region has 14 residues. The germline gives CDR1 MNHEY, CDR2 SVGEGT. The CDR3 DNA sequence: TGTGCCAGCAGTTACTCGAGCGCAGCCTACGAGCAGTACTTC. This encodes CASSYSSAAYEQYF.

The chain has TRBV6-6 and TRBJ1-1; D remains unclear. Germline loops: CDR1 MNHNY, CDR2 SVGAGI (reference sequence). Trimming stripped 7 bases from V and 3 bases from J, with 12 bases between. This CDR3 comprises 13 residues. DNA for the CDR3: TGTGCCAGCACCCCTCGGGGATACACTGAAGCTTTCTTT. Its translation: CASTPRGYTEAFF.

The rearrangement joins TRBV10-3 to TRBJ2-3, with D possibly TRBD1 on 6 matching bases. This CDR3 is built from 12 residues. The germline gives CDR1 ENHRY, CDR2 SYGVKD. The V end lost 10 bases, the J end lost 6 bases, and 14 bases lay between the germline ends. CDR3 in DNA: TGTGCCACCACAGGGAACGCGGATACGCAGTATTTT. It yields the protein CATTGNADTQYF.

The sample holds one count of this clone. The rearrangement joins TRBV14 to TRBJ1-2; D remains ambiguous. The CDR3 runs 13 residues. Trimming took 0 bases from V and 5 from J, leaving 7 bases between them. Germline-derived CDR1 and CDR2 are SGHDN and FVKESK. CDR3 sequence (DNA): TGTGCCAGCAGCCAAGATCTTATTTATGGCTACACCTTC. Protein sequence: CASSQDLIYGYTF. Full variable domain (remainder filled in from reference TRBV14 and TRBJ1-2): EAGVTQFPSHSVIEKGQTVTLRCDPISGHDNLYWYRRVMGKEIKFLLHFVKESKQDESGMPNNRFLAERTGGTYSTLKVQPAELEDSGVYFCASSQDLIYGYTFGSGTRLTVV.

A few counts support this clone. This chain uses TRBV5-1 with TRBJ1-2; the match to TRBD1 covers 8 bases. Germline V gene sequence: CDR1 SGHRS, CDR2 YFSETQ. V dropped 2 bases and J dropped 6; count of bases not matched to a gene: 3. The CDR3 is 13 amino acids. CDR3 nucleotide sequence: TGCGCCAGCAGCTTACAGGACAGGGATGGCTACACCTTC. The encoded protein is CASSLQDRDGYTF.

The CDR3 region is CASRDRVYNEQFF. CDR3 DNA: TGTGCCAGCCGGGACAGGGTCTACAATGAGCAGTTCTTC. This chain joins TRBV2 and TRBJ2-1; 9 bases agree with TRBD1. Germline values: CDR1 SNHLY, CDR2 FYNNEI. Germline trimming cut 8 bases from V and 3 bases from J; bases unmatched to any gene: 2. CDR3 length: 13 amino acids.

This chain links TRBV6-1 with TRBJ1-1; D unresolved. CDR3 size: 18 residues. The germline gives CDR1 MNHNS, CDR2 SASEGT. V gave up 3 bases and J gave up 0 bases, with 20 bases separating them. DNA of the CDR3: TGTGCCAGCAGTGACAGTTTAGAGCAGGACTTCATGAACACTGAAGCTTTCTTT. Residues: CASSDSLEQDFMNTEAFF.

On this clone itself: This sample also contains other DNA sequences that code for the same CDR3. The chain carries TRBV7-6 and TRBJ2-5; D possibly corresponds to TRBD1 (6 bases). The CDR3 is 15 amino acids. Germline assignment: CDR1 SGHVS and CDR2 FNYEAQ. V lost 5 bases, J lost 5 bases, and 18 bases lay in between. CDR3 nucleotide sequence: TGTGCCAGCAGCGAAACCCAGGGGTTAGGGGAGACCCAGTACTTC. Its translation: CASSETQGLGETQYF.

This clone was detected a few times. V gene TRBV7-2 combines with J gene TRBJ2-7; weak D call: TRBD1 (6 bases). This CDR3 comprises 14 residues. The germline V and J ends were trimmed by 5 bases and 3 bases, with 14 bases remaining between them. CDR1 is SGHTA and CDR2 is FQGNSA in the germline V gene. The CDR3 bases are TGTGCCAGCAGCCAAAAGGGACACATCTACGAGCAGTACTTC. Translating it yields CASSQKGHIYEQYF.

The chain has TRBV9 and TRBJ2-3, with a weak D call TRBD1 (5 bases). With 3 bases removed from V and 1 base from J, the gap between germline ends came to 15 bases. The V gene's germline CDR1 is SGDLS and CDR2 YYNGEE. The CDR3 has 16 residues. CDR3 amino acids: CASSGAGSLGTDTQYF. In DNA, the CDR3 is TGTGCCAGCAGCGGAGCAGGGTCTCTCGGCACAGATACGCAGTATTTT.

The chain employs TRBV14 and TRBJ1-1; 7 bases align to TRBD1. CDR1 is SGHDN and CDR2 is FVKESK in the germline V gene. The trim removed 4 bases at V and 0 bases at J, leaving 8 bases unmatched. There are 16 residues in the CDR3. As DNA, the CDR3 is TGTGCCAGCAGCCCTTGGACAGGCTTCATGAACACTGAAGCTTTCTTT. Translation: CASSPWTGFMNTEAFF.

V and J are TRBV20-1 and TRBJ2-1; 9 nucleotides match TRBD1. The CDR3 loop spans 11 amino acids. CDR1 and CDR2 from the germline V gene are DFQATT and SNEGSKA (reference sequence). The trim removed 7 bases at V and 7 bases at J, leaving 2 bases unmatched. The CDR3 DNA reads as TGCAGTGTGGACAGGGGAAATGAGCAGTTCTTC. Translated: CSVDRGNEQFF.

By share of the sample, this clone is medium-sized. The V gene is TRBV5-4, the J gene TRBJ2-6, with D possibly being TRBD1 (6 bases). Germline CDR1 and CDR2: SGHNT and YYREEE (reference sequence). With 4 bases removed from V and 0 bases from J, the gap between germline ends came to 11 bases. The CDR3 is made up of 16 amino acids. CDR3 region: CASSQGQPSGANVLTF. The CDR3 nucleotides read TGTGCCAGCAGCCAAGGACAGCCCTCTGGGGCCAACGTCCTGACTTTC.

The chain links TRBV18 to TRBJ1-5; D uncertain. The germline V gene encodes CDR1 KGHSH and CDR2 LQKENI. V dropped 5 bases and J dropped 4 bases, with 9 bases sitting between them. The CDR3 extends over 13 amino acids. In DNA, the CDR3 is TGTGCCAGCTCAGCAGGCCCAAATCAGCCCCAGCATTTT. Translated, it gives CASSAGPNQPQHF.

The chain couples TRBV10-3 to TRBJ1-3; D unclear. The CDR3 has 15 amino acids. Germline V lookup: CDR1 ENHRY, CDR2 SYGVKD. Trimming shortened V by 6 bases and J by 0 bases, and 12 bases separated the two germline ends. CDR3 in DNA: TGTGCCATCAGCCCGACGGGAACCTCTGGAAACACCATATATTTT. It is translated as CAISPTGTSGNTIYF.